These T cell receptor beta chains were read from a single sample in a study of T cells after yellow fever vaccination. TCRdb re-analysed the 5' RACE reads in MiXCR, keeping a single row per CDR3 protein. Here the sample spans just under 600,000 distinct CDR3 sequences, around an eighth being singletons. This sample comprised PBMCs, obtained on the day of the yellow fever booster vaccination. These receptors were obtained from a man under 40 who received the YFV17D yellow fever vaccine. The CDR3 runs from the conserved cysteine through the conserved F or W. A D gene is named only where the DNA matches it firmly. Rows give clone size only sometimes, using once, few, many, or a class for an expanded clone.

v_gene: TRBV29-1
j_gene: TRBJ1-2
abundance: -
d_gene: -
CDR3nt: TGCAGCGCCCAAAGCGGCAGGTCCTATGGCTACACCTTC
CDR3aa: CSAQSGRSYGYTF

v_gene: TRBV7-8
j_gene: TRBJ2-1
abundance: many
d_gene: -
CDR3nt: TGTGCCAGCAGCTTACCCTCTAGCCCACTCCATGAGCAGTTCTTC
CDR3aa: CASSLPSSPLHEQFF

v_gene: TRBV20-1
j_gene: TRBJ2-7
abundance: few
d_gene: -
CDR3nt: TGCAGTGCTAGTGACTACTTCTCCTACGAGCAGTACTTC
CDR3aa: CSASDYFSYEQYF

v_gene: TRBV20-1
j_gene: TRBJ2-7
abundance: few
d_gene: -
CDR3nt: TGCAGTGCTGGAGAGGGATACTACGAGCAGTACTTC
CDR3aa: CSAGEGYYEQYF

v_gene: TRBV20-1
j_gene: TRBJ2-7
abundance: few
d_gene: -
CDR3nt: TGCAGTGCTAGAGGAGTCATTAGCGTCCCCAGTGATGAGCAGTACTTC
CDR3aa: CSARGVISVPSDEQYF

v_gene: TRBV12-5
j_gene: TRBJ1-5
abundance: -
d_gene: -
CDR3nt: TGTGCTAGTGGCCGACCACAGGGCGGCAATCAGCCCCAGCATTTT
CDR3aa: CASGRPQGGNQPQHF

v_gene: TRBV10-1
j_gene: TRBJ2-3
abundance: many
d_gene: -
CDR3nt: TGCGCCAGCAGTGAGTCCGCTCTCTCTAGCATGCCGGATACGCAGTATTTT
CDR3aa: CASSESALSSMPDTQYF

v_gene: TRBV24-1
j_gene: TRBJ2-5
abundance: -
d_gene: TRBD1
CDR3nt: TGTGCCACCAGTGATCCAACCGGGACAGGGGCGTTGGAGACCCAGTACTTC
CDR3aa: CATSDPTGTGALETQYF

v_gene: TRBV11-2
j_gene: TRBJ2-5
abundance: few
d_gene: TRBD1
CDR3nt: TGTGCCAGCAGCTTAGCCCCAACAGGGGCACAAGAGACCCAGTACTTC
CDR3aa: CASSLAPTGAQETQYF

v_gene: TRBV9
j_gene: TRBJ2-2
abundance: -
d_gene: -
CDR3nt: TGTGCCAGCAGGGGCCTCCACACCGGGGAGCTGTTTTTT
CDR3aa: CASRGLHTGELFF

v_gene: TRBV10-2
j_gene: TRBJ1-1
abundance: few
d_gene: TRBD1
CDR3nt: TGCGCCAGCACCGGGACAGGGAAATACACTGAAGCTTTCTTT
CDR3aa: CASTGTGKYTEAFF

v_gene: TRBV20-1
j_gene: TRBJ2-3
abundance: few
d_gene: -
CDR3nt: TGCAGTGCTAACCCAAAGGGCATCGCCGCAGATACGCAGTATTTT
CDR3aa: CSANPKGIAADTQYF

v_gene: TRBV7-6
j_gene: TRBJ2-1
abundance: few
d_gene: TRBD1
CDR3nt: TGTGCCAGCAGCTCCCTGCCTGGGACAGGGGGGTACAATGAGCAGTTCTTC
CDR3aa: CASSSLPGTGGYNEQFF

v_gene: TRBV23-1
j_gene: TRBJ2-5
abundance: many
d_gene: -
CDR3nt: TGCGCCAGCAGTCGGGGGTTTCACCCAAAAGAGACCCAGTACTTC
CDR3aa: CASSRGFHPKETQYF

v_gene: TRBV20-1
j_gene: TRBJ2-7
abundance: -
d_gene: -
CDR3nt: TGCAGTGCTTCCGGGAGCGGAGGCCCCTACGAGCAGTACTTC
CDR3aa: CSASGSGGPYEQYF

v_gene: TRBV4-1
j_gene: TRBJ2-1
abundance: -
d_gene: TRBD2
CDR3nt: TGCGCCAGCAGCCACGGACTAGCGGAGCAGTTCTTC
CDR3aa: CASSHGLAEQFF

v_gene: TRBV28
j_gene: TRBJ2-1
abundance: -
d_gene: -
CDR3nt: TGTGCCAGCAGGAGGGGAAGGGAGAGGGGGGGCAATGAGCAGTTCTTC
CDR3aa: CASRRGRERGGNEQFF

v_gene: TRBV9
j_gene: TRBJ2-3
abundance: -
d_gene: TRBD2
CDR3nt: TGTGCCAGCAGCGGATCTAGCGGGAGTAGGGATACGCAGTATTTT
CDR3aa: CASSGSSGSRDTQYF

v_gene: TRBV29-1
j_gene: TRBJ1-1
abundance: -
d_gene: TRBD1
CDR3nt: TGCAGCGTTCTGGACAGGGGCTTGAACACTGAAGCTTTCTTT
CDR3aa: CSVLDRGLNTEAFF

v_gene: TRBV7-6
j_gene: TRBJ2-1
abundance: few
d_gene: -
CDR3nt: TGTGCCAGCAGCTTTTCCGAGGGTCTGTACAATGAGCAGTTCTTC
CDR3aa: CASSFSEGLYNEQFF

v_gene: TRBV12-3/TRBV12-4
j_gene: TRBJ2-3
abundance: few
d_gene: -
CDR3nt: TGTGCCAGCAGTTTTGGTTTAATAGATACGCAGTATTTT
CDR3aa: CASSFGLIDTQYF

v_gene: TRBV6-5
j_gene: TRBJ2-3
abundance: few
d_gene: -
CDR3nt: TGTGCCAGCAGTTACTACGGGGCTAGTCAAATCTCAGATACGCAGTATTTT
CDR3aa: CASSYYGASQISDTQYF

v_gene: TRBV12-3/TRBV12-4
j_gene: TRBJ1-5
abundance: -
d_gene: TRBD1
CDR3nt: TGTGCCAGCAGTTTGGGCGTCAGGGGGTCGGGGCCCCAGCATTTT
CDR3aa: CASSLGVRGSGPQHF

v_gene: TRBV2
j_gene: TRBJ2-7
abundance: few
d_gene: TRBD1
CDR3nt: TGTGCCAGCACCAGGGACAGGGAAGACGAGCAGTACTTC
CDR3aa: CASTRDREDEQYF

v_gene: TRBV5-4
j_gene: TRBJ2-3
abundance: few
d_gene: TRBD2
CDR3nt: TGTGCCAGCAGCTGGGCACGGGACCGCTCGCGGACTAGCGGATTTAGCACAGATACGCAGTATTTT
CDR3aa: CASSWARDRSRTSGFSTDTQYF

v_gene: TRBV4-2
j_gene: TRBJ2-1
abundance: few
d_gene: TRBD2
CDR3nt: TGTGCCAGCAGCCAAGAGGGGCGGGAGGGATCCTACAATGAGCAGTTCTTC
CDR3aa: CASSQEGREGSYNEQFF

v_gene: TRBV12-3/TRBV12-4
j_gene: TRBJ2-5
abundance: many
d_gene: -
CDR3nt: TGTGCCAGCAGTTTGCATGGGGAGACCCAGTACTTC
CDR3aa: CASSLHGETQYF

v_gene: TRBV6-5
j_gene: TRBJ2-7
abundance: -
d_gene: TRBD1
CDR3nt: TGTGCCAGCAGTTACTCCCACCTCAGGGGGAGTTACGAGCAGTACTTC
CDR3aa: CASSYSHLRGSYEQYF

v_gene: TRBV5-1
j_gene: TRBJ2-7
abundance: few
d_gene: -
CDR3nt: TGCGCCAGCAGCTTAGACTACACCTACGAGCAGTACTTC
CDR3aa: CASSLDYTYEQYF

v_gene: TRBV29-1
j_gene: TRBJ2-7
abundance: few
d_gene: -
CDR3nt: TGCAGCGTTCGTGGGACTCGGGGAGAAGGGTCCACCTACGAGCAGTACTTC
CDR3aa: CSVRGTRGEGSTYEQYF

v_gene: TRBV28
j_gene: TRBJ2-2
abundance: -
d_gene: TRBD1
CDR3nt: TGTGCCAGCAGTTCCTACGGACAGGGGGGTTGGAACACCGGGGAGCTGTTTTTT
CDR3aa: CASSSYGQGGWNTGELFF

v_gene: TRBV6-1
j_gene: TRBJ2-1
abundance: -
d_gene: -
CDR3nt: TGTGCCAGCACCCAGGGGGAGGGCCGTTTATTATCCTACAATGAGCAGTTCTTC
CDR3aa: CASTQGEGRLLSYNEQFF

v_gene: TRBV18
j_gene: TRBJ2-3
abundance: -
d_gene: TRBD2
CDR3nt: TGTGCCAGCTCACCGTCGGTAGCGGGACGAGGTAACACAGATACGCAGTATTTT
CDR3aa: CASSPSVAGRGNTDTQYF

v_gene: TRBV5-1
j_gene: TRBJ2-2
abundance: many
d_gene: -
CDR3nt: TGCGCCAGCAGCGAGCCCCCGGGGGAGCTGTTTTTT
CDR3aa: CASSEPPGELFF

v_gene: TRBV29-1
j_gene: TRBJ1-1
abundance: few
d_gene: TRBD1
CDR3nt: TGCAGCGTTGGGGACAGGGCCGGGGGGGCTTTCTTT
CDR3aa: CSVGDRAGGAFF

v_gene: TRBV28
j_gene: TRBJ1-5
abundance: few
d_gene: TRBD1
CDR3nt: TGTGCCAGCAGTTCAATATGGTTTTTGACAGGGGATAACAATCAGCCCCAGCATTTT
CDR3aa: CASSSIWFLTGDNNQPQHF

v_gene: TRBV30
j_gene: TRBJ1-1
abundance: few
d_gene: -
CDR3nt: TGTGCCTGGAGTTATACTGAAGCTTTCTTT
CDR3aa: CAWSYTEAFF

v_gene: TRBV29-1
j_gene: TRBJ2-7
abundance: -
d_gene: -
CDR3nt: TGCAGCGCCAAGTCGACAGGATCCCTTACCGAGCAGTACTTC
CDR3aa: CSAKSTGSLTEQYF

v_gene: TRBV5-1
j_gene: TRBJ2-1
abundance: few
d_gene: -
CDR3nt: TGCGCCAGCAGCTTGGCCTCAGTGCCTTGGCCCTACAATGAGCAGTTCTTC
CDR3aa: CASSLASVPWPYNEQFF

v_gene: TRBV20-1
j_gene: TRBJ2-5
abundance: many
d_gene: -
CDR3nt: TGCAGTGCTCCGCACCCCCCCCAAGAGACCCAGTACTTC
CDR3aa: CSAPHPPQETQYF

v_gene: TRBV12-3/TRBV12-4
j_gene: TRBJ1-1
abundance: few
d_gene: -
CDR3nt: TGTGCCAGCAGTTTCTCCGGGACAAACACTGAAGCTTTCTTT
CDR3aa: CASSFSGTNTEAFF

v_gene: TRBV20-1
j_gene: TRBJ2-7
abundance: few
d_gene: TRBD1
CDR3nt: TGCAGTGCATCTTCAGCTCAGGGGGACACTAGGGCCTACGAGCAGTACTTC
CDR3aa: CSASSAQGDTRAYEQYF

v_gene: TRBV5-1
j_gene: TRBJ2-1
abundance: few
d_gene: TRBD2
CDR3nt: TGCGCCAGCAGCGTGGGACTAGCGGGTTACAATGAGCAGTTCTTC
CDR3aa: CASSVGLAGYNEQFF

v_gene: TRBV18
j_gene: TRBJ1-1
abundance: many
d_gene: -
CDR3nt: TGTGCCAGCTCACCGAACAGGAACACTGAAGCTTTCTTT
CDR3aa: CASSPNRNTEAFF

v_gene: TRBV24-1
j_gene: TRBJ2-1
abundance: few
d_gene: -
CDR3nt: TGTGCCACCAGTGAGATATCCAATGAGCAGTTCTTC
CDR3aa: CATSEISNEQFF

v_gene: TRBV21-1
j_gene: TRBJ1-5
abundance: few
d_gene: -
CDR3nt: TGTGCCAGCAGCATCCGAGGTCTACAGGAGCATCAGCCCCAGCATTTT
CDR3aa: CASSIRGLQEHQPQHF

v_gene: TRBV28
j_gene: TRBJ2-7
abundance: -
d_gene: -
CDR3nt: TGTGCCAGCAGTCCACTAGTCTCCGAGCAGTACTTC
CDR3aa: CASSPLVSEQYF

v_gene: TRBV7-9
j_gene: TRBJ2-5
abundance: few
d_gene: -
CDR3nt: TGTGCCAGCAGCTTATTATCTGGGTTCGGAGAGACCCAGTACTTC
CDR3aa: CASSLLSGFGETQYF

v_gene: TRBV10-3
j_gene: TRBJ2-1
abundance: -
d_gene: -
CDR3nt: TGTGCCATCAGGGACTTCATTAGGGATGAGCAGTTCTTC
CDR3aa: CAIRDFIRDEQFF

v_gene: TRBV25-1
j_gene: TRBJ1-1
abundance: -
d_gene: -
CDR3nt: TGTGCCAGCAGTAAAACAGGTCCCAGCTCCCCTGAAGCTTTCTTT
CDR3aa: CASSKTGPSSPEAFF

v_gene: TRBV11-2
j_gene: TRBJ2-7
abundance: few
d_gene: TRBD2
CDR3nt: TGTGCCAGCACCCGTTCCCCTCGGGAGGGCGCTTACTCCTACGAGCAGTACTTC
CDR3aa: CASTRSPREGAYSYEQYF

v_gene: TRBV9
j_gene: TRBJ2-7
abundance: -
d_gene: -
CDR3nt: TGTGCCAGCAGCGTAGGTTGGGATTTATTACGCTTCGAGCAGTACTTC
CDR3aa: CASSVGWDLLRFEQYF

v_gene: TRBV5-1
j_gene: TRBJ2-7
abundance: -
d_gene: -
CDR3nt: TGCGCCAGCAGCTTGATTACGGGGGCTGGCCTCTACGAGCAGTACTTC
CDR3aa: CASSLITGAGLYEQYF

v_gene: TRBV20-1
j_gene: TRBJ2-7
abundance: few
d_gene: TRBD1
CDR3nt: TGCAGTGCTCATATCCGGGACAGGGGGATCAACGAGCAGTACTTC
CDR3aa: CSAHIRDRGINEQYF